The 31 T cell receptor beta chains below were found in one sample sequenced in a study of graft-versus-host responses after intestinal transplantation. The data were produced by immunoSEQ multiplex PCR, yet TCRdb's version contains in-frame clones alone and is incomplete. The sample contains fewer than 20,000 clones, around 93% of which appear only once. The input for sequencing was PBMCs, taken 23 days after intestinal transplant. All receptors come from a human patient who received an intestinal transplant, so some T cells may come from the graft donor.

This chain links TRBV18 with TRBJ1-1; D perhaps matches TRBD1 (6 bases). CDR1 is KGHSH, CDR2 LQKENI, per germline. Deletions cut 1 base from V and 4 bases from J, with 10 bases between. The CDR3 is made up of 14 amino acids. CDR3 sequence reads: CASSPHTGSTEAFF. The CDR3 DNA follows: TGTGCCAGCTCACCACATACAGGGAGCACTGAAGCTTTCTTT. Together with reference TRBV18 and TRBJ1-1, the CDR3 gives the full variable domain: NAGVMQNPRHLVRRRGQEARLRCSPMKGHSHVYWYRQLPEEGLKFMVYLQKENIIDESGMPKERFSAEFPKEGPSILRIQQVVRGDSAAYFCASSPHTGSTEAFFGQGTRLTVV.

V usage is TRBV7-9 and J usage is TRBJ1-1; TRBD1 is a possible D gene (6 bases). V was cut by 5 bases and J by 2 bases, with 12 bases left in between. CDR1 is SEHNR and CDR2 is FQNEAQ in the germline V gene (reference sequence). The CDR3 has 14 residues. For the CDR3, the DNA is TGTGCCAGCAGCCCTCCCAGGGGAAACACTGAAGCTTTCTTT. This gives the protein CASSPPRGNTEAFF.

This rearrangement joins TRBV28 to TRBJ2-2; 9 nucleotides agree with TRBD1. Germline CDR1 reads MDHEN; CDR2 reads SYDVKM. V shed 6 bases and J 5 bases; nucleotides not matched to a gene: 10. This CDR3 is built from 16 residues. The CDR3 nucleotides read TGTGCCAGCAGGTCGGTGAACAGGGGGCGTACCGGGGAGCTGTTTTTT. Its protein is CASRSVNRGRTGELFF.

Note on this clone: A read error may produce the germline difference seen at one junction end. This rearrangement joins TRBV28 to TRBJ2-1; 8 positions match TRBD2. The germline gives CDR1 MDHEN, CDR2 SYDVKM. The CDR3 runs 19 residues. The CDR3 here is CARSCGGRGAGRDPNEQFF. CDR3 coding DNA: TGTGCCCGCAGTTGCGGGGGGCGGGGGGCCGGTCGGGACCCCAATGAGCAGTTCTTC.

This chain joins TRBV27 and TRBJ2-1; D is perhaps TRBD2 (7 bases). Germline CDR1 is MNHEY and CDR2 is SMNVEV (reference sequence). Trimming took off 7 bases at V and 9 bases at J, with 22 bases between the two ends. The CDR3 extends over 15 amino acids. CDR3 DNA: TGTGCCAGCACCACTCTGGGGGGGCTTGACGTTGAGCAGTTCTTC. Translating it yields CASTTLGGLDVEQFF.

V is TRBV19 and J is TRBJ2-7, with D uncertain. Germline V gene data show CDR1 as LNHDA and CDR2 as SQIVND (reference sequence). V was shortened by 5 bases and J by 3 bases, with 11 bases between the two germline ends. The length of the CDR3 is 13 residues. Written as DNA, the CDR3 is TGTGCCAGTAGTGATCTAAAACTCTACGAGCAGTACTTC. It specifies CASSDLKLYEQYF.

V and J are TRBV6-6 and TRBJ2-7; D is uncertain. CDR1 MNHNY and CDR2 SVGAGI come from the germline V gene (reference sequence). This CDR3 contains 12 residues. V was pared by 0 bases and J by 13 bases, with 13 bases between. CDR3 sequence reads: CASSYSGEYRYF. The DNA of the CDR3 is TGTGCCAGCAGTTACTCCGGAGAATACCGTTACTTC.

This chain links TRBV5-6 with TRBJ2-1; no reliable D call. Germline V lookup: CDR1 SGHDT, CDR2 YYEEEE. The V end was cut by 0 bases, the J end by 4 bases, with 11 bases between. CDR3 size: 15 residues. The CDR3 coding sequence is TGTGCCAGCAGCTTGGGGTCTGCGAAGTACAATGAGCAGTTCTTC. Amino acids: CASSLGSAKYNEQFF.

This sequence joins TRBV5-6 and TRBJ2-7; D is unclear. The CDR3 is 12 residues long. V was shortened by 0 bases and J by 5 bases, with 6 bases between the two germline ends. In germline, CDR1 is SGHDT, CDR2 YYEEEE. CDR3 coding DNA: TGTGCCAGCAGCTTGGACGTGGACGAGCAGTACTTC. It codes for CASSLDVDEQYF.

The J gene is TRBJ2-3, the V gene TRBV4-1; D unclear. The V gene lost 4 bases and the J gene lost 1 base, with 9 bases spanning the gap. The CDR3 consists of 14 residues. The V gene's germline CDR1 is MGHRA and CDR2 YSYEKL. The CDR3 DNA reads TGCGCCAGCAGCCCCCCCTTCGGCACAGATACGCAGTATTTT. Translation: CASSPPFGTDTQYF.

The CDR3 here is CASSLGQGALSGANVLTF. The CDR3 region has the DNA TGTGCCAGCAGCCTGGGACAGGGGGCCCTCTCTGGGGCCAACGTCCTGACTTTC. The chain recombines TRBV7-9 with TRBJ2-6; 12 bases match TRBD1. The trim removed 5 bases at V and 0 bases at J, leaving 5 bases unmatched. Germline V gene sequence: CDR1 SEHNR, CDR2 FQNEAQ (reference sequence). CDR3 size: 18 residues. The full variable domain, its missing parts supplied by reference TRBV7-9 and TRBJ2-6, is DTGVSQNPRHKITKRGQNVTFRCDPISEHNRLYWYRQTLGQGPEFLTYFQNEAQLEKSRLLSDRFSAERPKGSFSTLEIQRTEQGDSAMYLCASSLGQGALSGANVLTFGAGSRLTVL.

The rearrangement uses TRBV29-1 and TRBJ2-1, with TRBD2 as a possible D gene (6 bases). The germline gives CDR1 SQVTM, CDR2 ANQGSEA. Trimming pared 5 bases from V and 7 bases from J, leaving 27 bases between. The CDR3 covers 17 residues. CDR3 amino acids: CSVKVPTPASETNEQFF. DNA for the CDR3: TGCAGCGTTAAAGTACCGACCCCAGCTAGCGAGACTAATGAGCAGTTCTTC.

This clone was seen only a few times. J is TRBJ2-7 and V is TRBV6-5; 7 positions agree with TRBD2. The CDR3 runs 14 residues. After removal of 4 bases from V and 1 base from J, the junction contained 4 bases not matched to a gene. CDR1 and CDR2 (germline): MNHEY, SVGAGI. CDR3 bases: TGTGCCAGCAGTTTCCCGGGGGGTTCCTACGAGCAGTACTTC. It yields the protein CASSFPGGSYEQYF.

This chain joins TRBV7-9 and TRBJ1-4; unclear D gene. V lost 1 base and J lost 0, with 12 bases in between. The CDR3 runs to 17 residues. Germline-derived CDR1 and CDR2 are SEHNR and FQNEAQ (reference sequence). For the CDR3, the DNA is TGTGCCAGCAGCTTAGGGGGAAACCCCGCAACTAATGAAAAACTGTTTTTT. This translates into CASSLGGNPATNEKLFF.

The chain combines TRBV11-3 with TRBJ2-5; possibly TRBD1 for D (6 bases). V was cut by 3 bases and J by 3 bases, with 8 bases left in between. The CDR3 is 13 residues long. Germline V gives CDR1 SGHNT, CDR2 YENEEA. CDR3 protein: CASSLGAEETQYF. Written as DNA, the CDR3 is TGTGCCAGCAGCTTGGGGGCCGAAGAGACCCAGTACTTC. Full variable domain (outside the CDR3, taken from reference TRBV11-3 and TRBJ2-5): EAGVVQSPRYKIIEKKQPVAFWCNPISGHNTLYWYLQNLGQGPELLIRYENEEAVDDSQLPKDRFSAERLKGVDSTLKIQPAELGDSAVYLCASSLGAEETQYFGPGTRLLVL.

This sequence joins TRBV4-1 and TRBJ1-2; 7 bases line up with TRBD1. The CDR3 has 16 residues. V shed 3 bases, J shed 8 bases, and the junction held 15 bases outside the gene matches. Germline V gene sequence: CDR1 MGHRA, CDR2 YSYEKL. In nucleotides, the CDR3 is TGCGCCAGCAGCCAGGACCTACTTAGGGGGCGCGAAGGCTACACCTTC. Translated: CASSQDLLRGREGYTF.

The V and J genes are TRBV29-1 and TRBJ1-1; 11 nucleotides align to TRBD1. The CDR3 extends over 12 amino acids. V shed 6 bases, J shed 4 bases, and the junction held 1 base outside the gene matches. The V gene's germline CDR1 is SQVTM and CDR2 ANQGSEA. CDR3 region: CSVGTGGTEAFF. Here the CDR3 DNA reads TGCAGCGTGGGGACAGGGGGCACTGAAGCTTTCTTT.

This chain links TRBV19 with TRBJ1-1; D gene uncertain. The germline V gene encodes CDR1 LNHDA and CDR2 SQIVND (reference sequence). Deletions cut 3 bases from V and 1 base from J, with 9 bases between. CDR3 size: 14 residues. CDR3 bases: TGTGCCAGTAGTATGGATTCGGCGAACACTGAAGCTTTCTTT. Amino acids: CASSMDSANTEAFF.

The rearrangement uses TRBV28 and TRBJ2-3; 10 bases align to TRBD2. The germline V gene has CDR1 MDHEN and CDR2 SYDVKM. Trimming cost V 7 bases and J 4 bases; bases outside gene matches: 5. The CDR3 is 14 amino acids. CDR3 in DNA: TGTGCCAGCAACCTAGCGGGAGCGGCAGATACGCAGTATTTT. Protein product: CASNLAGAADTQYF. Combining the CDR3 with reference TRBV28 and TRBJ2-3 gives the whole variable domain DVKVTQSSRYLVKRTGEKVFLECVQDMDHENMFWYRQDPGLGLRLIYFSYDVKMKEKGDIPEGYSVSREKKERFSLILESASTNQTSMYLCASNLAGAADTQYFGPGTRLTVL.

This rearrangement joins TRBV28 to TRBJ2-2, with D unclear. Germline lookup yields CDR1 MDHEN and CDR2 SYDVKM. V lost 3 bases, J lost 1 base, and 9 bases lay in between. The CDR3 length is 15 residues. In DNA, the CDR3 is TGTGCCAGCAGTTTCGTCCTTAGGAACACCGGGGAGCTGTTTTTT. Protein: CASSFVLRNTGELFF.

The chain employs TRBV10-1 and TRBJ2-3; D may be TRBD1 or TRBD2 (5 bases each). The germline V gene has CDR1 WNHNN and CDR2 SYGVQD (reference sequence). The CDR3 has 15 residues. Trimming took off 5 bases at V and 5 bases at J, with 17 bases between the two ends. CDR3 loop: CASSPGPPRGDTQYF. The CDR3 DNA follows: TGCGCCAGCAGTCCGGGACCTCCCCGGGGAGATACGCAGTATTTT.

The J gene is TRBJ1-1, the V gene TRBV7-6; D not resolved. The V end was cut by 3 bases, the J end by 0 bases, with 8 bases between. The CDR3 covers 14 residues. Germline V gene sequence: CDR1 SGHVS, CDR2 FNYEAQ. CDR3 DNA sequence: TGTGCCAGCAGCTTTGGAGGCCTGAACACTGAAGCTTTCTTT. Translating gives CASSFGGLNTEAFF.

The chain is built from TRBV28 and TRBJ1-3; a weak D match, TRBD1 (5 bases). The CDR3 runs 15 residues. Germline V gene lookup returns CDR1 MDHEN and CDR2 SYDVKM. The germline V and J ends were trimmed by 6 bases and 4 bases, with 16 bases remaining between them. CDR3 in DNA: TGTGCCAGCAGCATTACCGGGACTGTCGGAAACACCATATATTTT. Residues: CASSITGTVGNTIYF.

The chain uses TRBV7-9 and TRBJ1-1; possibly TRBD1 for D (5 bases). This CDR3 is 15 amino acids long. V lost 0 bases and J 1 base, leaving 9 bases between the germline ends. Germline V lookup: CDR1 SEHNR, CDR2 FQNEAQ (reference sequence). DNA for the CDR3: TGTGCCAGCAGCTTAGCACCCGGGGGGAACACTGAAGCTTTCTTT. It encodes CASSLAPGGNTEAFF. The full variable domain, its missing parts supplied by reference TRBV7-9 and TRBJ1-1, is DTGVSQNPRHKITKRGQNVTFRCDPISEHNRLYWYRQTLGQGPEFLTYFQNEAQLEKSRLLSDRFSAERPKGSFSTLEIQRTEQGDSAMYLCASSLAPGGNTEAFFGQGTRLTVV.

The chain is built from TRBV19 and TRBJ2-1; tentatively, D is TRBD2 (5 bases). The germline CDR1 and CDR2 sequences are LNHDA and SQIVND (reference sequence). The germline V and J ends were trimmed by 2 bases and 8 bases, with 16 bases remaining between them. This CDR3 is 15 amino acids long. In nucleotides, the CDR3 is TGTGCCAGTAGTATATATACTGGCGGGCTAGATGAGCAGTTCTTC. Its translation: CASSIYTGGLDEQFF.

In nucleotides, the CDR3 is TGTGCCAGCAGTCCCTTTTCGTCCGTTGCAGGCGAGCAGTACTTC. This gives the protein CASSPFSSVAGEQYF. The chain joins TRBV6-6 to TRBJ2-7; no clear D. Trimming pared 5 bases from V and 6 bases from J, leaving 20 bases between. Germline V gene lookup returns CDR1 MNHNY and CDR2 SVGAGI (reference sequence). The CDR3 consists of 15 residues.

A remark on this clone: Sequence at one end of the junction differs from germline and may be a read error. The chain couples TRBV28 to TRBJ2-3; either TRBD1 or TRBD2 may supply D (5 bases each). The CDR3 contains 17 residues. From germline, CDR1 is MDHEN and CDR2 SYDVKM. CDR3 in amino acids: CTSSLPPTGTPTDTQYF. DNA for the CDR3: TGTACCAGCAGTCTACCCCCCACCGGGACCCCCACAGATACGCAGTATTTT.

The CDR3 reads CASSPQGDTQYF. The DNA of the CDR3 is TGCGCCAGCAGCCCACAGGGAGATACGCAGTATTTT. J is TRBJ2-3 and V is TRBV5-1, with D perhaps matching TRBD1 (6 bases). This CDR3 spans 12 amino acids. From germline, CDR1 is SGHRS and CDR2 YFSETQ. Trimming cost V 4 bases and J 5 bases, with 8 bases left between them.

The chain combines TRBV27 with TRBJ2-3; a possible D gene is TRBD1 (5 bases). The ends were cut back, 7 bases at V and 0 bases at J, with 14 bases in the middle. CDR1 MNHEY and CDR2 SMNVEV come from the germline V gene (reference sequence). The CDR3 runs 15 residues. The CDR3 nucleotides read TGTGCCAGCATCCCAGGGCAATCTAGCACAGATACGCAGTATTTT. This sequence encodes CASIPGQSSTDTQYF.

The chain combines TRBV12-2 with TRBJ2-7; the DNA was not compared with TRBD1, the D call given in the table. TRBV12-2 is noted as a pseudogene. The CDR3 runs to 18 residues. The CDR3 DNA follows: TGTGCAAGTCGCTTGGGGACACCCGATTTTACCCCAAAGTACGAGCAGTACTTC. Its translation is CASRLGTPDFTPKYEQYF.

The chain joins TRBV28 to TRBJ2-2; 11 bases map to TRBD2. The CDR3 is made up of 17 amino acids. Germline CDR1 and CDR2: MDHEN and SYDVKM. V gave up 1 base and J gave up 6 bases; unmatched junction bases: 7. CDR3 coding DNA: TGTGCCAGCAGTTTATTTCGTAGCGGGAGGGTAGCCGGGGAGCTGTTTTTT. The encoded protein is CASSLFRSGRVAGELFF.